This T cell receptor (beta chain) was captured in a study of CD8 T cells in ankylosing spondylitis. Libraries of TCR beta came from quantitative 5'-RACE with molecular barcodes. MiXCR was run by TCRdb on the 5' RACE reads, yielding one entry per CDR3 protein. This table holds around 300,000 distinct CDR3 sequences, over 12% found once. The sequence derives from a male donor with ankylosing spondylitis or in good health (not recorded which). Sequences were obtained from blood, either unsorted or a sorted T cell fraction (not recorded which).

The CDR3 sequence is CASSLGTLSVAFF. The CDR3 nucleotides are TGTGCCAGCAGCTTAGGGACTTTAAGTGTAGCTTTCTTT. J is TRBJ1-1 and V is TRBV7-2; D unresolved. Trimming stripped 1 base from V and 10 bases from J, with 13 bases between. CDR3 length: 13 residues. Germline V gives CDR1 SGHTA, CDR2 FQGNSA.